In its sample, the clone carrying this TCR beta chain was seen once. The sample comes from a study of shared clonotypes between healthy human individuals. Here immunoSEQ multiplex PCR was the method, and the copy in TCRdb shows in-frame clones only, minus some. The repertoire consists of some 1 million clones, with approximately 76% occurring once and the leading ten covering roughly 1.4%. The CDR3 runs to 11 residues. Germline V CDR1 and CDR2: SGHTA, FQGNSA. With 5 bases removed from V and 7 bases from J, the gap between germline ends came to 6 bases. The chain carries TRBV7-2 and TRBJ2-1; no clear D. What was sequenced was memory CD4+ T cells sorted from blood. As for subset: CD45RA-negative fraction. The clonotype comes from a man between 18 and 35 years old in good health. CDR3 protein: CASSQRNEQFF. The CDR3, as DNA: TGTGCCAGCAGCCAGAGAAATGAGCAGTTCTTC. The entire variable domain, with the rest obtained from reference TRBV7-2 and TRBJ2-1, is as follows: GAGVSQSPSNKVTEKGKDVELRCDPISGHTALYWYRQSLGQGLEFLIYFQGNSAPDKSGLPSDRFSAERTGGSVSTLTIQRTQQEDSAVYLCASSQRNEQFFGPGTRLTVL.